This TCR beta chain was obtained from a study of blood T cell repertoires in COVID-19. Sequencing used immunoSEQ multiplex PCR; TCRdb keeps in-frame clones, though not all of them. The sample yields around 130,000 clones, just under 90% seen once. This sequence was found in an elderly woman with acute or convalescent COVID-19. What was sequenced was peripheral blood.

The CDR3 nucleotides read TGTGCCACCAGCAGTGGGACTGGACTGCCACAGACGCAGTATTTT. This sequence encodes CATSSGTGLPQTQYF. The chain employs TRBV15 and TRBJ2-3; tentative D call: TRBD2 (6 bases). V dropped 3 bases and J dropped 9 bases, with 19 bases sitting between them. This CDR3 spans 15 amino acids. Germline V gene lookup returns CDR1 LNHNV and CDR2 YYDKDF (reference sequence).